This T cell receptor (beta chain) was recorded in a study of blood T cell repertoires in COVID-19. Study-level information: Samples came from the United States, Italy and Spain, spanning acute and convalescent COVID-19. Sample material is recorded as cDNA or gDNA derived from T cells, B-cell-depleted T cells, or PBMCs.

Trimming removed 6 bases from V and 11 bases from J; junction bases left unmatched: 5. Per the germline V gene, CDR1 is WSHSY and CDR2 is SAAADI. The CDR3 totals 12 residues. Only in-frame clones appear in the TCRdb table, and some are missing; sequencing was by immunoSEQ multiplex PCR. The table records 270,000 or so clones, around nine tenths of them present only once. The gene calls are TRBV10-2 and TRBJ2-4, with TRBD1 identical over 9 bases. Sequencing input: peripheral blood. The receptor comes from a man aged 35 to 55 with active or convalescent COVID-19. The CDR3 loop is CASSGQGFFQYF. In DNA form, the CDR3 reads TGCGCCAGCAGCGGACAGGGGTTTTTTCAGTACTTC.